One and the same sample provided the 9 T cell receptor beta chains below, sequenced in a study of metastatic and nonmetastatic thyroid tumors. Via MiXCR, TCRdb re-called the PCR reads. This sample has under 50,000 clones, with 25% to 30% found just once. All patients reached thyroid surgery having received no treatment beforehand. Specimen: blood. The receptors were sampled from a male donor with papillary thyroid cancer or a benign thyroid nodule (not recorded which). Some clones in this sample may be carry-over from other donors' samples.

The chain employs TRBV18 and TRBJ2-2; D perhaps matches TRBD1 (7 bases). V lost 1 base, J lost 0 bases, and 9 bases lay in between. Germline V lookup: CDR1 KGHSH, CDR2 LQKENI. The CDR3 is made up of 16 amino acids. DNA for the CDR3: TGTGCCAGCTCACCACGCGGGACAGCGAACACCGGGGAGCTGTTTTTT. Amino acids: CASSPRGTANTGELFF.

The chain employs TRBV20-1 and TRBJ1-6, with a tentative D call TRBD1 (5 bases). Trimming took off 0 bases at V and 10 bases at J, with 13 bases between the two ends. Germline loops: CDR1 DFQATT, CDR2 SNEGSKA (reference sequence). This CDR3 has 14 amino acids. The CDR3 here is CSAREMGGDSPLHF. In DNA, the CDR3 is TGCAGTGCTAGAGAGATGGGAGGGGACTCACCCCTCCACTTT.

In its sample, this clone was seen a few times. V usage is TRBV6-1 and J usage is TRBJ1-1, with D tentatively TRBD1 (6 bases). This CDR3 is 12 amino acids long. Germline CDR1 MNHNS, CDR2 SASEGT. Trimming took off 6 bases at V and 3 bases at J, with 8 bases between the two ends. The CDR3 loop is CASRQGDTEAFF. The CDR3 DNA follows: TGTGCCAGCAGACAGGGCGACACTGAAGCTTTCTTT.

Only a few counts were recorded for this clone. V usage is TRBV12-3 or TRBV12-4 and J usage is TRBJ2-1, with D unclear. The CDR3 runs to 12 residues. V lost 3 bases and J lost 0, with 0 bases in between. CDR3 sequence: CASSFSYNEQFF. CDR3 coding DNA: TGTGCCAGCAGTTTCTCCTACAATGAGCAGTTCTTC.

This chain joins TRBV9 and TRBJ2-5; TRBD1 matches at 8 bases. The CDR3 consists of 14 residues. The V gene's germline CDR1 is SGDLS and CDR2 YYNGEE. V was pared by 4 bases and J by 3 bases, with 5 bases of the junction left unmatched. Written as DNA, the CDR3 is TGTGCCAGCAGCCCCCCGGACAGGGAAGAGACCCAGTACTTC. Translated, it gives CASSPPDREETQYF. Full variable domain (missing parts from reference TRBV9 and TRBJ2-5): DSGVTQTPKHLITATGQRVTLRCSPRSGDLSVYWYQQSLDQGLQFLIQYYNGEERAKGNILERFSAQQFPDLHSELNLSSLELGDSALYFCASSPPDREETQYFGPGTRLLVL.

The chain uses TRBV20-1 and TRBJ2-7, with 9 bases lining up with TRBD2. V lost 4 bases, J lost 2 bases, and 9 bases stayed unmatched. The CDR3 is made up of 15 amino acids. Germline V gene sequence: CDR1 DFQATT, CDR2 SNEGSKA (reference sequence). DNA for the CDR3: TGCAGTGCTACCCCCGGTGGGACTAGCACCTACGAGCAGTACTTC. Amino acid sequence: CSATPGGTSTYEQYF.

This clone is medium-sized by share. The chain combines TRBV28 with TRBJ2-7; TRBD1 is a possible D gene (7 bases). Germline assignment: CDR1 MDHEN and CDR2 SYDVKM. This CDR3 is built from 15 residues. The germline V and J ends were trimmed by 6 bases and 2 bases, with 17 bases remaining between them. This CDR3 is CASSRRGQIAYEQYF. The CDR3 bases are TGTGCCAGCAGCCGGAGGGGACAGATCGCCTACGAGCAGTACTTC.

This rearrangement joins TRBV5-1 to TRBJ2-3, with 7 bases aligning to TRBD2. This CDR3 contains 16 residues. Germline V gives CDR1 SGHRS, CDR2 YFSETQ. V lost 0 bases and J lost 6; bases outside the gene matches: 10. CDR3 in DNA: TGCGCCAGCAGCTTGGAGGCCCGGGGGGTAGGGGATACGCAGTATTTT. Residues: CASSLEARGVGDTQYF.

This clone has just one count. The chain uses TRBV5-6 and TRBJ2-7, with D unclear. CDR3 length: 13 residues. Germline-derived CDR1 and CDR2 are SGHDT and YYEEEE. Trimming cost V 1 base and J 0 bases, with 5 bases left between them. The CDR3 nucleotides are TGTGCCAGCAGCTTGCGCGCCTCCTACGAGCAGTACTTC. Translated, it gives CASSLRASYEQYF.